The T cell receptor beta chain described here comes from a study of blood T cell repertoires in COVID-19. For the study at large: Some COVID-19 samples were acute and others convalescent; all came from the United States, Italy and Spain. T cells, B-cell-depleted T cells, or PBMCs provided the cDNA or gDNA that served as material.

This CDR3 has 16 amino acids. Here immunoSEQ multiplex PCR was the method, and the copy in TCRdb shows in-frame clones only, minus some. The sample has approximately 65,000 clones, roughly 87% seen once. The TCR originated in a woman between 45 and 65 years old with active COVID-19. The V call is TRBV21-1, the J call TRBJ2-3; TRBD2, the D gene given by the table, was not confirmed from the DNA. TRBV21-1 is a pseudogene segment. The specimen sequenced was peripheral blood. The CDR3 here is CASRTPSGRAADTQYF. CDR3 nucleotide sequence: TGTGCCAGCAGAACCCCTAGCGGGAGGGCCGCTGATACGCAGTATTTT.